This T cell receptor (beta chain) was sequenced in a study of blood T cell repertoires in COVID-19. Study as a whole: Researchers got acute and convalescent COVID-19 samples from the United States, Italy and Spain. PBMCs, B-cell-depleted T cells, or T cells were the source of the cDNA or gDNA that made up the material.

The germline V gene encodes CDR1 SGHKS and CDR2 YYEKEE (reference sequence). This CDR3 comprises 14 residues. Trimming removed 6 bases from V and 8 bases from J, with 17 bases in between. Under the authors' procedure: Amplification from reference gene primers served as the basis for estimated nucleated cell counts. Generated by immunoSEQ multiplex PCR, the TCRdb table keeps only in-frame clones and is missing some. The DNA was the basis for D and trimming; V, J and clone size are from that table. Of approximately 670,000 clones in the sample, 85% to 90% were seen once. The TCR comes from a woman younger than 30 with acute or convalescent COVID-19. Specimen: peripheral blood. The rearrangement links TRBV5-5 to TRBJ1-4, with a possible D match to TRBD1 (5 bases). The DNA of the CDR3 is TGTGCCAGCACCCCCGACTGGGGGGACGAAAAACTGTTTTTT. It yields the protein CASTPDWGDEKLFF.